A selection of T cell receptor beta chains follows, all from one sample in a study of T cells in Graves' hyperthyroidism and ophthalmopathy. TCRdb processed the multiplex PCR reads anew with MiXCR; each CDR3 protein has one entry. The data hold 75,000 to 100,000 distinct CDR3 sequences, with roughly 40% observed a single time. The sample consisted of peripheral blood or thyroid tissue (not recorded which). The source of these receptors is a woman aged 25 to 45 with Graves' hyperthyroidism. The CDR3 runs from the conserved cysteine through the conserved F or W. A D gene is named only where the DNA matches it firmly. Size is omitted from some rows. Given values are once, few, many or a class for expanded clones.

>-|TRBV20-1|15|many|TRBJ1-1
CSAREGRRENTEAFF
TGCAGTGCTAGAGAGGGGAGACGGGAGAACACTGAAGCTTTCTTT
>-|TRBV20-1|16|-|TRBJ2-3
CSARDLGAASTDTQYF
TGCAGTGCTAGAGATCTCGGGGCAGCCAGCACAGATACGCAGTATTTT
>-|TRBV7-9|15|many|TRBJ2-2
CASSPRATGTGELFF
TGTGCCAGCAGCCCCCGGGCTACAGGGACCGGGGAGCTGTTTTTT
>TRBD1|TRBV18|15|many|TRBJ2-5
CASSPPGQGGETQYF
TGTGCCAGCTCACCGCCGGGACAGGGGGGCGAGACCCAGTACTTC
>TRBD2|TRBV2|10|-|TRBJ2-5
CASDGTTGYF
TGTGCCAGTGACGGGACTACCGGGTACTTC
>TRBD2|TRBV7-4|18|-|TRBJ2-1
CASSTMSGTSGINNEQFF
TGTGCCAGCAGCACAATGTCCGGGACTAGCGGCATTAACAATGAGCAGTTCTTC
>-|TRBV20-1|20|-|TRBJ1-1
CSARDTMRIRVYSEHTEALF
TGCAGTGCTAGAGATACGATGAGAATTAGGGTCTACAGCGAGCACACTGAAGCTCTCTTT
>-|TRBV7-9|13|many|TRBJ1-6
CASSLEGDSPLHF
TGTGCCAGCAGCTTGGAAGGGGACTCACCCCTCCACTTT
>-|TRBV15|13|once|TRBJ1-4
CATSRVTELKLFF
TGTGCCACCAGCAGAGTTACCGAGCTAAAACTGTTTTTT
>TRBD2|TRBV9|15|-|TRBJ2-3
CASSLSGRITDTQYF
TGTGCCAGCAGCCTTAGCGGGAGAATAACAGATACGCAGTATTTT
>TRBD2|TRBV20-1|12|many|TRBJ2-5
CSARRGLETQYF
TGCAGTGCTAGGCGGGGGTTAGAGACCCAGTACTTC
>-|TRBV7-3|15|many|TRBJ2-3
CASSSNTGRHQTQYF
TGTGCCAGCAGCTCCAACACCGGACGGCATCAGACGCAGTATTTT
>TRBD1|TRBV27|15|-|TRBJ1-1
CASSLGTGVNTEAFF
TGTGCCAGCAGTTTGGGGACAGGGGTGAACACTGAAGCTTTCTTT
>-|TRBV2|12|-|TRBJ1-2
CASRVDTNGYTF
TGTGCCAGCAGGGTAGACACAAATGGCTACACCTTC
>TRBD1|TRBV6-6|12|-|TRBJ1-2
CASSGDRGGYTF
TGTGCCAGCAGTGGGGACAGGGGAGGCTACACCTTC
>TRBD2|TRBV7-8|14|once|TRBJ2-5
CASSLVAGTETQYF
TGTGCCAGCAGCTTAGTAGCGGGAACAGAGACCCAGTACTTC
>TRBD2|TRBV20-1|13|-|TRBJ2-3
CSAHRLAGDPQYF
TGCAGTGCTCACCGACTAGCGGGAGATCCGCAGTATTTT
>TRBD1|TRBV28|16|many|TRBJ1-4
CASSGRTGRFWEKLFF
TGTGCCAGCAGTGGAAGGACAGGGAGGTTTTGGGAAAAACTGTTTTTT
>-|TRBV27|14|many|TRBJ1-6
CASSLSSTISPLHF
TGTGCCAGCAGTTTATCGTCGACAATTTCACCCCTCCACTTT
>-|TRBV25-1|12|-|TRBJ1-2
CASTGANYGYTF
TGTGCCAGCACAGGGGCTAACTATGGCTACACCTTC
>TRBD1|TRBV10-3|14|many|TRBJ1-5
CAASGTGGNQPQHF
TGTGCCGCATCCGGGACAGGGGGCAATCAGCCCCAGCATTTT
>-|TRBV7-2|13|many|TRBJ1-2
CASSLGQLYGYTF
TGTGCCAGCAGCTTAGGACAGCTCTATGGCTACACCTTC
>-|TRBV10-3|13|many|TRBJ1-2
CAISGLVDGGYTF
TGTGCCATCAGTGGGTTAGTTGACGGAGGCTACACCTTC
>TRBD2|TRBV29-1|13|-|TRBJ2-7
CSVTSGSYYEQYF
TGCAGCGTGACTAGCGGGAGTTACTACGAGCAGTACTTC
>-|TRBV11-2|12|many|TRBJ1-2
CASNGRAYGYTF
TGTGCCAGCAACGGCAGGGCCTATGGCTACACCTTC
>TRBD2|TRBV18|16|few|TRBJ2-2
CASSPPETSGDGELFF
TGTGCCAGCTCACCACCCGAGACTAGCGGAGACGGGGAGCTGTTTTTT
>TRBD2|TRBV7-9|13|many|TRBJ2-7
CASSLKAGLEQYF
TGTGCCAGCAGCTTAAAAGCGGGGTTGGAGCAGTACTTC
>TRBD2|TRBV7-9|15|-|TRBJ2-7
CASSPIAGVVHEQYF
TGTGCCAGCAGCCCAATTGCGGGGGTTGTCCACGAGCAGTACTTC
>TRBD1|TRBV11-1|17|-|TRBJ1-5
CASSLNPGTGGNQPQHF
TGTGCCAGCAGCTTGAACCCCGGGACAGGGGGCAATCAGCCCCAGCATTTT
>-|TRBV12-3/TRBV12-4|19|many|TRBJ1-5
CASSWRGGPRDYSNQPQHF
TGTGCCAGCAGTTGGAGGGGAGGCCCCCGAGATTATAGCAATCAGCCCCAGCATTTT
>-|TRBV15|12|-|TRBJ1-2
CATSRRDYGYTF
TGTGCCACCAGCAGGCGGGACTATGGCTACACCTTC
>-|TRBV18|15|few|TRBJ2-7
CASSPLGWISYEQYF
TGTGCCAGCTCACCACTCGGGTGGATCTCCTACGAGCAGTACTTC
>TRBD1|TRBV5-1|15|many|TRBJ2-5
CASSSTGSPQETQYF
TGCGCCAGCAGCTCGACAGGGAGTCCCCAAGAGACCCAGTACTTC
>-|TRBV15|17|-|TRBJ2-5
CATSSEAALGHKETQYF
TGTGCCACCAGCAGTGAAGCGGCTTTAGGGCACAAAGAGACCCAGTACTTC
>-|TRBV19|14|many|TRBJ1-2
CASSRTQANYGYTF
TGTGCCAGTAGTAGGACACAAGCTAACTATGGCTACACCTTC
>TRBD1|TRBV27|18|-|TRBJ2-6
CASGLFWDRVSGANVLTF
TGTGCCAGCGGTTTATTCTGGGACAGGGTATCTGGGGCCAACGTCCTGACTTTC